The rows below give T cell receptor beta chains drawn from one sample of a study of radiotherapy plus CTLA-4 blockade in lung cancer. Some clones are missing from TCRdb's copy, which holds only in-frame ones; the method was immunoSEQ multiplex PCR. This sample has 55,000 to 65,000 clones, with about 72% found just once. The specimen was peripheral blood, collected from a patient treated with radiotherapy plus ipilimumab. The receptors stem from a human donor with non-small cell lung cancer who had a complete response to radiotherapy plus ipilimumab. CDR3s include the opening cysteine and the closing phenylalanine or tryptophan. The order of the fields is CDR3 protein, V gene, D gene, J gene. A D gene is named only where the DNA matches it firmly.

CDR3: CASSYQTSRGNTIYF
V: TRBV7-2
D: NA
J: TRBJ1-3

CDR3: CASSPTGFRELFF
V: TRBV27
D: NA
J: TRBJ2-2

CDR3: CACSGLASTDTQYF
V: TRBV30
D: TRBD2
J: TRBJ2-3

CDR3: CASSQDGQVNTEAFF
V: TRBV4-1
D: NA
J: TRBJ1-1

CDR3: CASSFSGTGDQPQHF
V: TRBV27
D: TRBD1
J: TRBJ1-5

CDR3: CASRLAGTGDADTQYF
V: TRBV4-3
D: TRBD1
J: TRBJ2-3

CDR3: CASSPLGGGMNTEAFF
V: TRBV14
D: NA
J: TRBJ1-1

CDR3: CARTRGTEAFF
V: TRBV2
D: NA
J: TRBJ1-1

CDR3: CASSPRQGVGETQYF
V: TRBV6-6
D: TRBD1
J: TRBJ2-5

CDR3: CASSSRGRSNQPQHF
V: TRBV28
D: NA
J: TRBJ1-5